What follows describes a single T cell receptor (beta chain). CDR3 length: 12 amino acids. Trimming removed 2 bases at V and 8 bases at J, with 10 bases between. Assay used: immunoSEQ multiplex PCR; TCRdb lists only in-frame clones, some missing. The table lists under 95,000 clones, roughly 80% of them singletons, with more than 12% in the top ten. This specimen comes from a study of control samples from healthy donors and cancer patients. The specimen was blood. The chain links TRBV12-3 or TRBV12-4 to TRBJ2-7, with no clear D. This TCR was recovered from a man aged 50-59 years in good health. Written as DNA, the CDR3 is TGTGCCAGCAGTTTATTGCTAAGGAAGCAGTACTTC. This gives the protein CASSLLLRKQYF.